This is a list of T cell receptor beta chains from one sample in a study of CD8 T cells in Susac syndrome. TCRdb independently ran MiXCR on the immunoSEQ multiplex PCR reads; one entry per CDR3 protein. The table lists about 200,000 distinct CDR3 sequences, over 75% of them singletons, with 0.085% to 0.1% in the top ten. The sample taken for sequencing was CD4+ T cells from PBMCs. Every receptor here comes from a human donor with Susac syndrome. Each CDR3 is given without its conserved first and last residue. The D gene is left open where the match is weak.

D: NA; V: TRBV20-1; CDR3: SARVIEGGGYT
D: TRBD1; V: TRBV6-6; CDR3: ASRPMKDREDEKLF
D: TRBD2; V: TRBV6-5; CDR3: ASSYSFFRGRAAKNIQY
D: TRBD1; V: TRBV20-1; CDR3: SARGTGLAKNIQY
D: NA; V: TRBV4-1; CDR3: ASSQGRYYEQY
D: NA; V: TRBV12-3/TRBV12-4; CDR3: ASSPTQTEAEQF
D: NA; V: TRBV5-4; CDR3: ASSSGGVNTEAF
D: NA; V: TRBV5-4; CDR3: ASSSSPTLLQETQY
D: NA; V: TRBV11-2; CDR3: ASSFTVAASRVREQF
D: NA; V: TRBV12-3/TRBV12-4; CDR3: ASGRGPVNEQY
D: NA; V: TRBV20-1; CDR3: SAGLPGTFYNEQF
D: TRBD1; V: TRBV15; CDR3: ATSSYRTGNYEQY
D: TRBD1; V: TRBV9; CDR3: ASSVGGGGGAREKLF
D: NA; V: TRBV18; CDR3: ASSPPEEPVYEQY
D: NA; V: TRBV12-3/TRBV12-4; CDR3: ASSLWTDTQY